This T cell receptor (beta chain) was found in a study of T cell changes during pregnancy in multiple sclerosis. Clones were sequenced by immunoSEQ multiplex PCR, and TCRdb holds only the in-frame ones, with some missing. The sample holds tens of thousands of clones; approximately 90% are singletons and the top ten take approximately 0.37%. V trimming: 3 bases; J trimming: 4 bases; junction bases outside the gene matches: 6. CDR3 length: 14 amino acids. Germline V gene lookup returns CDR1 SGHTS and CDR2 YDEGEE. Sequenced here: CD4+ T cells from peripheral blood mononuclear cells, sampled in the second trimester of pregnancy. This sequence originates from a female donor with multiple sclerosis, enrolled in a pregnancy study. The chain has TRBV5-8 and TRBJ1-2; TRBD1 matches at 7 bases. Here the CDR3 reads CASSWSGGSYGYTF. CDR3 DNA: TGTGCCAGCAGCTGGTCAGGGGGTAGCTATGGCTACACCTTC. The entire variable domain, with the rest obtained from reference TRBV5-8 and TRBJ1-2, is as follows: EAGVTQSPTHLIKTRGQQATLRCSPISGHTSVYWYQQALGLGLQFLLWYDEGEERNRGNFPPRFSGRQFPNYSSELNVNALELEDSALYLCASSWSGGSYGYTFGSGTRLTVV.